The 2 T cell receptor beta chains listed next were all sequenced from one sample in a study of blood T cell repertoires in COVID-19. This table comes from immunoSEQ multiplex PCR, and its TCRdb copy is limited to in-frame clones, with some not included. The table lists over 25,000 clones, roughly 90% of them singletons, with less than 4.5% in the top ten. The sequencing input was peripheral blood. All receptors come from a human donor in a cohort sampled during active COVID-19.

This chain joins TRBV2 and TRBJ1-1, with D hard to call. Deletions cut 6 bases from V and 7 bases from J, with 15 bases between. The CDR3 spans 13 residues. Germline V gene lookup returns CDR1 SNHLY and CDR2 FYNNEI. CDR3 region: CASSETVLGEAFF. The CDR3 nucleotides are TGTGCCAGCAGCGAAACAGTTCTCGGTGAAGCTTTCTTT.

The chain links TRBV18 to TRBJ2-5; TRBD1 might be the D (6 bases). Per the germline V gene, CDR1 is KGHSH and CDR2 is LQKENI. Trimming removed 0 bases from V and 0 bases from J, with 8 bases in between. This CDR3 region has 15 residues. This chain's CDR3 is CASSPPGQYQETQYF. Here the CDR3 DNA reads TGTGCCAGCTCACCACCTGGACAGTACCAAGAGACCCAGTACTTC.